This TCR beta chain comes out of a study of T cells in Graves' hyperthyroidism and ophthalmopathy (dated by TCRdb to about 2019). Study-level background: Peripheral blood samples were taken at initial diagnosis, before any treatment was given. A discovery cohort of 95 to 100 patients, roughly 45 with Graves' ophthalmopathy and about 58 with stable Graves' hyperthyroidism, was used to find distinguishing TCR V-J signatures. Whether ophthalmopathy could be predicted prospectively was tested in an independent validation cohort made up of under 20 hyperthyroidism patients plus 17 patients who later progressed to ophthalmopathy. For training and testing, the 80 to 100 patients in the discovery cohort were randomly divided in a 7:3 ratio. In addition, the study compared T-cell repertoires in thyroid tissue and in blood from five or six Graves' hyperthyroidism patients. After sampling, hyperthyroidism patients received methimazole starting at 30 mg daily, and ophthalmopathy patients received high-dose intravenous methylprednisolone. The paper describes TCR Vbeta CDR3 sequencing of 120 to 150 peripheral blood samples, made up of 43 ophthalmopathy patients, roughly 80 hyperthyroidism patients and about 17 progressor patients.

The germline V gene yields SQVTM for CDR1 and ANQGSEA for CDR2. Taken from cysteine to phenylalanine, the CDR3 has 12 residues. Only the CDR3 DNA is retained, 36 bases long and in frame from the first base. V is cut back by 5 bases and J by 6 bases, with 4 bases in the junction unmatched. Graves' hyperthyroidism was defined as stable when no progression to ophthalmopathy occurred over 18 months of follow-up. Hyperthyroidism patients were newly diagnosed, with disease duration under 2 months, and aged 18 to 65 years. The study excluded patients with uncontrolled infections, other autoimmune diseases, pregnancy or lactation. Clinical symptoms, serum thyroxine and TRAb, thyroid ultrasound, and orbital computed tomography formed the basis for the diagnoses. Ficoll-Paque density gradient centrifugation was used to isolate PBMCs from around 10 ml of fresh peripheral blood. Trizol reagent was used to extract total RNA, and RNA quality was then checked on an Agilent 2100 Bioanalyzer.

TCR beta CDR3 regions were amplified from RNA transcripts. The first round of RT-PCR for the TCR CDR3 was performed with the HTBI primer set and the Qiagen OneStep RT-PCR kit. Libraries were constructed in a second round of multiplex PCR, after which size selection and purification were performed. Libraries were sequenced paired-end with 100 bp reads on an Illumina HiSeq2000. The authors' analysis ran thus. Raw data were processed with SOAPnuke, discarding reads with adapters, uncalled bases, mean Phred below 15, or no exact constant-primer or identifier match. COPE v1.2.5 was used to merge the high-quality paired reads, and each unique nucleotide sequence was defined as a clonotype. MiTCR v1.1 was used to align clonotypes to the IMGT TRBV, TRBD and TRBJ reference segments. Analysis was restricted to V-J combinations with a frequency above 0.0001, which covered roughly 99% of repertoires. The TCS score was defined as F50 (clonal expansion) divided by E x V (chaos), with BLOSUM62-based TCRdist calculated between CDR3 peptides within each V-J. Welch's t-statistics and random forest reduced fewer than 600 V-J features to 10 to 15, which were used in a naive Bayes classifier (R e1071). The raw public reads went through TCRdb reprocessing: fastp at Q25, MiXCR clone calling, in-frame beta chains kept. Duplicate CDR3 protein sequences are folded into a single record with the most common DNA and genes. TCRdb's processing, not the study's, gives the V and J calls here. The sample includes under 650,000 distinct CDR3 sequences, with 15% to 20% observed a single time. The top ten constitute around 4% of the sample.

This clonotype has a count of ten or more. What antigen it recognizes has not been identified. No quality values exist for individual bases; no much larger clone is one base distant. The study at large found these results: A model built on a 13 V-J signature distinguished ophthalmopathy from stable hyperthyroidism, reaching about 89% sensitivity and 81.08% specificity in cross-validation and 80%/75% in testing. Sample size was not statistically predetermined, and investigators were not blinded to group allocation. During validation, the model predicted progression to ophthalmopathy a median of approximately six months ahead of onset, with roughly 65% sensitivity and around 72% specificity. Most expanded thyroid clonotypes (frequency above 0.001) were also detected in blood, a finding suggesting that blood repertoires may reflect thyroid immune responses.

Sequencing was carried out using blood. The sequence was collected from a woman aged 25 to 39 with Graves' hyperthyroidism. Recombination linked TRBV29-1 to TRBJ2-1; TRBD2 fits 7 bases in the junction. The CDR3 sequence is CSVLAGGNEQFF. The DNA sequence reads TGCAGCGTTTTAGCGGGCGGCAATGAGCAGTTCTTC.